The 17 T cell receptor beta chains given below trace back to one sample, sequenced in a study of T cell responses to AZD1222 COVID-19 vaccine. Clones were sequenced by immunoSEQ multiplex PCR, and TCRdb holds only the in-frame ones, with some missing. Altogether about 160,000 clones are present, roughly 90% being singletons, with the ten largest covering 4.3%. Sequencing was performed on peripheral blood, taken 28 days after the second AZD1222 dose. These TCRs come from an adult who received the AZD1222 COVID-19 vaccine.

This sequence joins TRBV6-1 and TRBJ1-5, with TRBD1 matching 8 bases. Germline-derived CDR1 and CDR2 are MNHNS and SASEGT. V was pared by 3 bases and J by 0 bases, with 4 bases of the junction left unmatched. This CDR3 has 16 amino acids. CDR3 residues: CASSDHRGYSNQPQHF. CDR3 in DNA: TGTGCCAGCAGTGACCACAGGGGGTATAGCAATCAGCCCCAGCATTTT.

The V and J genes are TRBV7-8 and TRBJ2-7; D gene ambiguous. Germline loops: CDR1 SGHVS, CDR2 FQNEAQ. V was trimmed by 2 bases and J by 4 bases, leaving 12 bases between them. The CDR3 is 14 residues long. CDR3 coding DNA: TGTGCCAGCAGCTTAAGGTTGCCGACTTACGAGCAGTACTTC. It is translated as CASSLRLPTYEQYF.

The chain is built from TRBV30 and TRBJ1-2; no reliable D call. Germline V lookup: CDR1 GTSNPN, CDR2 SVGIG (reference sequence). With 3 bases removed from V and 6 bases from J, the gap between germline ends came to 8 bases. The CDR3 sequence is 11 residues long. The CDR3, as DNA: TGTGCCTGGAGCCCCTTGAATGGCTACACCTTC. Encoded protein: CAWSPLNGYTF.

The V call is TRBV27, the J call TRBJ1-1; no clear D gene. Germline loops: CDR1 MNHEY, CDR2 SMNVEV (reference sequence). This CDR3 is built from 13 residues. Trimming removed 6 bases from V and 1 base from J, with 9 bases in between. The CDR3 nucleotides are TGTGCCAGCAGGAATTTAGGGAACACTGAAGCTTTCTTT. It translates to CASRNLGNTEAFF.

The count of this clone is one. This rearrangement joins TRBV5-1 to TRBJ2-3; D possibly corresponds to TRBD2 (5 bases). Germline V gene sequence: CDR1 SGHRS, CDR2 YFSETQ. Trimming took 2 bases from V and 2 from J, leaving 12 bases between them. The CDR3 runs 15 residues. CDR3 sequence reads: CASSLEDFTTDTQYF. CDR3 in DNA: TGCGCCAGCAGCTTAGAGGACTTCACCACAGATACGCAGTATTTT.

The genes are TRBV7-9 and TRBJ1-2, with unresolved D. The V and J ends lost 2 bases and 5 bases respectively, with 9 bases between them. Per the germline V gene, CDR1 is SEHNR and CDR2 is FQNEAQ (reference sequence). This CDR3 contains 13 residues. The DNA of the CDR3 is TGTGCCAGCAGCTTAAAGGTTGCGTATGGCTACACCTTC. Amino acids: CASSLKVAYGYTF.

This chain links TRBV4-1 with TRBJ1-2; 9 positions agree with TRBD1. V was pared by 2 bases and J by 0 bases, with 4 bases of the junction left unmatched. The CDR3 sequence is 16 residues long. Germline lookup yields CDR1 MGHRA and CDR2 YSYEKL. The CDR3 sequence is CASSQRQGEANYGYTF. In DNA form, the CDR3 reads TGCGCCAGCAGCCAAAGACAGGGGGAAGCTAACTATGGCTACACCTTC.

The rearrangement uses TRBV9 and TRBJ2-3, with 7 bases aligning to TRBD2. V trimming: 3 bases; J trimming: 2 bases; junction bases outside the gene matches: 9. The germline CDR1 and CDR2 sequences are SGDLS and YYNGEE. CDR3 length: 16 residues. CDR3 amino acids: CASSAGGIRNTDTQYF. CDR3 nucleotides: TGTGCCAGCAGCGCGGGAGGAATTCGAAACACAGATACGCAGTATTTT.

The J gene is TRBJ2-7, the V gene TRBV6-5; 8 positions agree with TRBD2. The junction had 2 bases not matched to a gene; V was cut back by 6 bases and J by 4 bases. The germline gives CDR1 MNHEY, CDR2 SVGAGI. CDR3 size: 12 residues. CDR3 region: CASSTGGYEQYF. DNA for the CDR3: TGTGCCAGCAGCACGGGGGGGTACGAGCAGTACTTC.

The rearrangement uses TRBV2 and TRBJ1-1; TRBD1 might be the D (6 bases). In germline, CDR1 is SNHLY, CDR2 FYNNEI. Trimming removed 6 bases from V and 4 bases from J, with 15 bases in between. CDR3 length equals 14 residues. The CDR3 DNA reads TGTGCCAGCAGGGAACAGGGAAGTATCACTGAAGCTTTCTTT. Amino acid sequence: CASREQGSITEAFF. The entire variable domain, with the rest obtained from reference TRBV2 and TRBJ1-1, is as follows: EPEVTQTPSHQVTQMGQEVILRCVPISNHLYFYWYRQILGQKVEFLVSFYNNEISEKSEIFDDQFSVERPDGSNFTLKIRSTKLEDSAMYFCASREQGSITEAFFGQGTRLTVV.

The rearrangement links TRBV6-6 to TRBJ2-7; D is perhaps TRBD1 or TRBD2 (5 bases each). The CDR3 extends over 16 amino acids. The germline V and J ends were trimmed by 1 base and 3 bases, with 16 bases remaining between them. Germline V gene sequence: CDR1 MNHNY, CDR2 SVGAGI (reference sequence). CDR3 protein: CASSYFRGPPNYEQYF. CDR3 coding DNA: TGTGCCAGCAGTTACTTTCGGGGACCCCCAAACTACGAGCAGTACTTC.

The chain links TRBV9 to TRBJ1-1; tentative D call: TRBD1 (5 bases). V lost 4 bases and J 8 bases, leaving 21 bases between the germline ends. This CDR3 spans 15 amino acids. Germline lookup yields CDR1 SGDLS and CDR2 YYNGEE. DNA for the CDR3: TGTGCCAGCAGCTTAGGACACCCGTTGAATGGGGAAGCTTTCTTT. This gives the protein CASSLGHPLNGEAFF.

The rearrangement links TRBV7-8 to TRBJ1-2; D not resolved. V was pared by 1 base and J by 4 bases, with 10 bases between. The CDR3 extends over 14 amino acids. CDR1 is SGHVS, CDR2 FQNEAQ, per germline. The CDR3 coding sequence is TGTGCCAGCAGCTTAGGTGGGCAGACCTATGGCTACACCTTC. Amino acids: CASSLGGQTYGYTF. Using reference TRBV7-8 and TRBJ1-2 for the parts outside the CDR3, the full variable domain is GAGVSQSPRYKVAKRGQDVALRCDPISGHVSLFWYQQALGQGPEFLTYFQNEAQLDKSGLPSDRFFAERPEGSVSTLKIQRTQQEDSAVYLCASSLGGQTYGYTFGSGTRLTVV.

The CDR3 here is CASSQGNRGNSPLHF. The CDR3 bases are TGTGCCAGCAGCCAGGGCAACAGGGGAAATTCACCCCTCCACTTT. This chain joins TRBV4-2 and TRBJ1-6; 7 bases line up with TRBD1. With 3 bases clipped from V and 7 bases from J, the junction kept 6 bases outside the gene matches. In germline, CDR1 is LGHNA, CDR2 YNFKEQ. CDR3 length: 15 amino acids.

The chain uses TRBV5-6 and TRBJ1-1; D may be TRBD1 (6 bases). The ends were cut back, 3 bases at V and 8 bases at J, with 11 bases in the middle. The length of the CDR3 is 12 residues. CDR1 and CDR2 from the germline V gene are SGHDT and YYEEEE. The CDR3 bases are TGTGCCAGCAGCTGGGAGGGGGTAGAAGCTTTCTTT. It specifies CASSWEGVEAFF.

The V and J genes are TRBV7-9 and TRBJ2-3; D gene unclear. The length of the CDR3 is 16 residues. Germline CDR1 and CDR2: SEHNR and FQNEAQ (reference sequence). V was pared by 7 bases and J by 2 bases, with 19 bases between. The CDR3 loop is CASKSTGRLHTDTQYF. In DNA form, the CDR3 reads TGTGCCAGCAAATCTACCGGGCGCCTACACACAGATACGCAGTATTTT.

This chain uses TRBV3-1 (or the pseudogene TRBV3-2) with TRBJ1-6; a weak D match, TRBD1 (5 bases). This CDR3 region has 20 residues. The V gene's germline CDR1 is LGHDT and CDR2 YNNKEL (reference sequence). V was trimmed by 1 base and J by 0 bases, leaving 19 bases between them. CDR3 bases: TGTGCCAGCAGCCAAGGTGTAGTGGGGGGGTCCAGCTCCTATAATTCACCCCTCCACTTT. It translates to CASSQGVVGGSSSYNSPLHF.